Each of the 5 T cell receptor beta chains below was sequenced from the same sample in a study of OX40 agonist ivuxolimab in advanced cancers. Libraries were prepared by immunoSEQ multiplex PCR; TCRdb keeps only in-frame clonotypes and omits some of them. The repertoire consists of approximately 90,000 clones, with about 85% occurring once and the leading ten covering 3.8%. The sample consisted of CD4+ or CD8+ T cells sorted from blood, taken in a trial of the OX40 agonist ivuxolimab. These receptors came from an adult with an advanced solid tumor such as melanoma, head and neck, liver or kidney cancer.

J is TRBJ2-2 and V is TRBV19; no firm D call. The CDR3 runs 13 residues. Trimming took 7 bases from V and 0 from J, leaving 6 bases between them. The germline V gene encodes CDR1 LNHDA and CDR2 SQIVND (reference sequence). CDR3 amino acids: CASTLSNTGELFF. The CDR3 DNA sequence: TGTGCCAGTACTTTATCGAACACCGGGGAGCTGTTTTTT.

J is TRBJ2-3 and V is TRBV5-1; 7 nucleotides match TRBD1. Germline V CDR1 and CDR2: SGHRS, YFSETQ. The J segment lost 1 base and the V segment lost 5 bases, leaving 7 bases of the junction unmatched. This CDR3 comprises 15 residues. The CDR3 spells CASSSRTGRTDTQYF. The CDR3 DNA follows: TGCGCCAGCAGTTCAAGGACAGGTCGCACAGATACGCAGTATTTT.

J is TRBJ1-2 and V is TRBV4-1; D is undetermined. Germline loops: CDR1 MGHRA, CDR2 YSYEKL. The CDR3 is made up of 14 amino acids. V lost 1 base and J 0 bases, leaving 6 bases between the germline ends. CDR3: CASSQVAANYGYTF. The CDR3 DNA is TGCGCCAGCAGCCAAGTGGCAGCTAACTATGGCTACACCTTC.

This clone appeared once. J is TRBJ1-1 and V is TRBV20-1; D ambiguous. V dropped 5 bases and J dropped 8 bases, with 12 bases sitting between them. The CDR3 extends over 11 amino acids. Germline CDR1 DFQATT, CDR2 SNEGSKA (reference sequence). In nucleotides, the CDR3 is TGCAGTGCTCCTCTAGCGTTGGAAGCTTTCTTT. Translating it yields CSAPLALEAFF.

V and J are TRBV27 and TRBJ2-5, with D possibly TRBD1 on 6 matching bases. Near its end, the DNA agrees better with TRBJ2-7, so the J call may be wrong. The CDR3 is made up of 16 amino acids. Per germline, CDR1 MNHEY and CDR2 SMNVEV (reference sequence). DNA of the CDR3: TGTGCCAGCAGGACAGCTACCAGGGGTAGCTCCTACGAGCAGTACTTC. Encoded protein: CASRTATRGSSYEQYF.